This T cell receptor beta chain was documented in a study of CD8+CD57+ T cells in acquired aplastic anemia. Study as a whole: Sorted CD4+ and CD8+ cells gave a mean 3.2 ug DNA, range 0.2 to 27.4 ug. Regarding the study as a whole: Sharing between patients and controls was observed for twenty-nine CD8+ CDR3 sequences. The CD8+ Simpson's diversity of patients and controls was not significantly different.

Genomic DNA acted as the template from which TCR beta VDJ combination and CDR3 sequence profiling were carried out. MiXCR was run by TCRdb on the reads, yielding one entry per CDR3 protein. The sample has 200,000 or so distinct CDR3 sequences, less than 65% seen once. About this clonotype: Its antigen is not identified.

The germline V gene encodes CDR1 WSHSY and CDR2 SAAADI. There are 13 residues in the CDR3. Trimming pared 6 bases from V and 5 bases from J, leaving 13 bases between. The sequencing input was sorted CD4+, CD8+, or CD8+CD57+ T cells (not recorded which) from PBMCs. This chain uses TRBV10-2 with TRBJ2-5; either TRBD1 or TRBD2 may supply D (6 bases each). This sequence was found in a human donor with severe aplastic anemia or a healthy control (not recorded which). CDR3 DNA sequence: TGCGCCAGCAGGACGGGGGCCCTGGAGACCCAGTACTTC. This translates into CASRTGALETQYF.